A selection of T cell receptor beta chains follows, all from one sample in a study of T cells in Graves' hyperthyroidism and ophthalmopathy. Each CDR3 protein is one row after TCRdb ran MiXCR on the multiplex PCR reads. The data contain about 98,000 distinct CDR3 sequences, approximately 40% of them singletons. The specimen was peripheral blood or thyroid tissue (not recorded which). The origin of the receptors is a woman between 25 and 40 years old with Graves' hyperthyroidism. Both conserved end residues are part of each CDR3. Each record gives: V gene, J gene, clone size, D gene, CDR3 DNA, CDR3 protein. D genes are given only for firm matches. Rows may omit the clone size; those that give it use once, few, many or a size class.

TRBV6-6	TRBJ1-5	many	TRBD1	TGTGCCAGCAGTTACTCGGGACAGGGGAGAAGGAGCAATCAGCCCCAGCATTTT	CASSYSGQGRRSNQPQHF
TRBV28	TRBJ2-7	NA	NA	TGTGCCACCAGAGCCCGCAACCCATACGAGCAGTACTTC	CATRARNPYEQYF
TRBV7-2	TRBJ2-7	many	NA	TGTGCCAGCAGCTTAATGGAAACCTACGAGCAGTACTTC	CASSLMETYEQYF
TRBV7-2	TRBJ2-5	many	TRBD1	TGTGCCAGCAGCTTAGGGCTCTCGGTGGAAGGGACAGGGTCGGCGACCCAGTACTTC	CASSLGLSVEGTGSATQYF
TRBV5-6	TRBJ2-7	NA	TRBD1	TGTGCCAGCAGCCTAGGGACAGGCTTC	CASSLGTGF
TRBV3-1	TRBJ2-7	many	NA	TGTGCCAGCAGCCGGGGGTTTTCCTACGAGCAGTACTTC	CASSRGFSYEQYF
TRBV14	TRBJ1-5	many	NA	TGTGCCATCAGGTCCGGAATGAGGGCGGAACGCGCGGGGAGTCAGCCCCAGCATTTT	CAIRSGMRAERAGSQPQHF
TRBV20-1	TRBJ2-5	NA	NA	TGCAGTGCTAGCAGCTTCCCGGACGCGCCCCAGTACTTC	CSASSFPDAPQYF
TRBV14	TRBJ1-2	many	TRBD1	TGTGCCAGCAGCCAAGATCAGGGGGCGGCTGGCTACACCTTC	CASSQDQGAAGYTF
TRBV28	TRBJ2-5	many	NA	TGTGCCAGCACCCAACCCTCGGAGACCCAGTACTTC	CASTQPSETQYF
TRBV7-2	TRBJ1-5	many	NA	TGTGCCAGCAGCTTTTGGGGGGATAGAAATCAGCCCCAGCATTTT	CASSFWGDRNQPQHF
TRBV5-1	TRBJ2-5	many	NA	TGCGCCAGCAGCTCGTGGGGCCGGCCCCCCCAAGAGACCCAGTACTTC	CASSSWGRPPQETQYF
TRBV18	TRBJ1-1	NA	NA	TGTGCCACCGACTCCCCCAACACTGAAGCTTTCTTT	CATDSPNTEAFF
TRBV10-3	TRBJ1-1	NA	TRBD1	TGTGCCATCAGGGGAAGACAGGGTGAAGGGAACGCTGAAGCTTTCTTT	CAIRGRQGEGNAEAFF
TRBV7-2	TRBJ1-2	NA	NA	TGTGCCAGCAGCTTGGTGACAGAGAACTATGGCTACACCTTC	CASSLVTENYGYTF
TRBV2	TRBJ1-6	NA	NA	TGTGCCAGCAGTGAACAGGGGAGCAATCAGCCCCTCCACTTT	CASSEQGSNQPLHF
TRBV7-6	TRBJ2-3	many	NA	TGTGCCAGCACCCCCCCCGCAGGGCCTATCACAGATACGCAGTATTTT	CASTPPAGPITDTQYF
TRBV14	TRBJ2-7	many	NA	TGTGCCAGCAGCCAAGAATGGCCTCCGTCCGAGCAGTACTTC	CASSQEWPPSEQYF
TRBV7-3	TRBJ2-3	few	TRBD2	TGTGCCAGCAGCCTCGTTGAGGTAGCGGGAAAGGGAGATACGCAGTATTTT	CASSLVEVAGKGDTQYF
TRBV6-5	TRBJ2-7	few	TRBD2	TGTGCCAGCTGGAGCTTAGCAGCGGGAGGGCCCCCGGCTGACGAGCAGTACTTC	CASWSLAAGGPPADEQYF
TRBV3-1	TRBJ1-2	NA	NA	TGTGCCAGCAGCCAAGGGGAAACTGGCTACACCTTC	CASSQGETGYTF
TRBV7-9	TRBJ2-7	many	NA	TGTGCCAGCAGCCCCCTAGGCTCCGGGCCGTACTTC	CASSPLGSGPYF
TRBV7-9	TRBJ1-2	NA	NA	TGTGCCAGCAGCTTTAATCTTGCTGAGGGCTACACCTTC	CASSFNLAEGYTF
TRBV11-3	TRBJ2-7	few	TRBD1	TGTGCCAGCAGATACGGACAGGACGAGCAGTACTTC	CASRYGQDEQYF
TRBV7-2	TRBJ1-5	NA	NA	TGTGCCAGCAGCTTAGTGGCGGTACGCAATCAGCCCCAGCATTTT	CASSLVAVRNQPQHF
TRBV20-1	TRBJ1-6	NA	NA	TGCAGTGCTAGAGGGCCTACACGGAATTCACCCCTCCACTTT	CSARGPTRNSPLHF
TRBV29-1	TRBJ2-5	many	NA	TGCAGCGTTGAAGAGGGGTGGGCCACTAGTTTACTAAACCAACAAGAGACCCAGTACTTC	CSVEEGWATSLLNQQETQYF
TRBV12-3/TRBV12-4	TRBJ1-1	NA	NA	TGTGCCAGCAGCCCACCACCTCAGGGATCGAACACTGGAGCTTTCTTT	CASSPPPQGSNTGAFF
TRBV6-1	TRBJ1-5	many	NA	TGTGCCAGCAGTGAAGTAGTCCGGACCCAGCATTTT	CASSEVVRTQHF
TRBV5-8	TRBJ2-5	NA	TRBD1	TGTGCCAGCAGCTCCCCGGGGACAGGGAGTGAGACCCAGTACTTC	CASSSPGTGSETQYF
TRBV30	TRBJ1-5	many	NA	TGTGCCTGGAGTGTAGAGGTTTGGGAGCCCCAGCATTTT	CAWSVEVWEPQHF
TRBV4-2	TRBJ2-7	many	NA	TGTGCCAGCAGCCAAGATCGATTTTACGAGCAGTACTTC	CASSQDRFYEQYF
TRBV20-1	TRBJ2-5	many	NA	TGCAGTGCTAGAGATCAACTAGTAAAAGAGACCCAGTACTTC	CSARDQLVKETQYF
TRBV5-4	TRBJ1-1	many	TRBD1	TGTGCCACAAGAACGAGGGGGCTCGGCCCTGAAGCTTTCTTT	CATRTRGLGPEAFF
TRBV12-3/TRBV12-4	TRBJ1-2	many	NA	TGTGCCAGCAGTTTATCGGTTTCTAACTATGGCTACACCTTC	CASSLSVSNYGYTF
TRBV10-1	TRBJ1-1	many	NA	TGCGCCAGCAGTGTAGAAAGGGGCACTGAAGCTTTCTTT	CASSVERGTEAFF
TRBV10-2	TRBJ1-5	NA	TRBD1	TGTGCCAGCAGCCGATCGGGACAGGGAGGTCAGCCCCAGCATTTT	CASSRSGQGGQPQHF
TRBV10-3	TRBJ2-7	once	TRBD1	TGTGCCACACTGGGACAGGGATTGTACGAGCAGTACTTC	CATLGQGLYEQYF
TRBV2	TRBJ1-1	NA	NA	TGTGCCAGCAGTGCTAGCCAATGGACGGATAACACTGAAGCTTTCTTT	CASSASQWTDNTEAFF
TRBV10-3	TRBJ1-1	NA	TRBD1	TGTGCCATCAGTGGCAGACCGGGACAGGGAAACACTGAAGCTTTCTTT	CAISGRPGQGNTEAFF
TRBV10-3	TRBJ1-5	many	TRBD1	TGTGCCATCAGTGAGTCGAGGACAGGGGCGTCAGCTCAGCCCCAGCATTTT	CAISESRTGASAQPQHF